This T cell receptor (beta chain) was identified in a study of shared clonotypes between healthy human individuals. About this clone: A far larger clone is just one base off, so this is likely a read error.

Using immunoSEQ multiplex PCR, the repertoire was profiled, and TCRdb retains in-frame clones only, with some absent. The sample contains about 460,000 clones, roughly four fifths of which appear only once. This receptor was identified in a woman aged 40 to 50 in good health. Some clones in this sample may be carry-over from other donors' samples. Sequences were obtained from PBMCs.

The CDR3 protein is CSVEDAVGGRVTDTQCF. The CDR3 DNA reads as TGCAGCGTTGAAGATGCAGTGGGAGGGAGGGTGACAGATACGCAGTGTTTT. This chain uses TRBV29-1 with TRBJ2-3; 7 bases map to TRBD2. Germline V gene data show CDR1 as SQVTM and CDR2 as ANQGSEA. This CDR3 has 17 amino acids.